The clone carrying this T cell receptor beta chain was observed many times. Antigen: not known. These data are taken from a study of T-cell reconstitution after alpha-beta-depleted transplantation in children. Findings and caveats of the study: Some patients owed their high day-60 TCRbeta diversity to surviving recipient T cells and thymic progenitors. Most T-cell counts and diversity one year after the transplant came from T cells that were newly produced.

Preparing the TCRbeta library involved the use of unique molecular identifiers. TCRdb re-called the PCR reads through MiXCR, storing one row per CDR3 protein. This sample has a few hundred thousand distinct CDR3 sequences, with 10% found just once. The ends lost 7 bases at V and 1 base at J; junction bases unmatched: 6. The CDR3 extends over 14 amino acids. Looked up from germline, CDR1 is MDHEN and CDR2 is SYDVKM. V is TRBV28 and J is TRBJ2-7; TRBD1 matches at 8 bases. This clonotype was sampled from a boy under two years old with acute myeloid leukemia, due to receive a stem cell transplant. This specimen was PBMCs, taken before TCRalphabeta/CD19-depleted stem cell transplant. CDR3 residues: CASMMDRVSYEQYF. The CDR3 DNA reads as TGTGCCAGCATGATGGACAGGGTATCCTACGAGCAGTACTTC. Full variable domain (missing parts from reference TRBV28 and TRBJ2-7): DVKVTQSSRYLVKRTGEKVFLECVQDMDHENMFWYRQDPGLGLRLIYFSYDVKMKEKGDIPEGYSVSREKKERFSLILESASTNQTSMYLCASMMDRVSYEQYFGPGTRLTVT.